One sample yielded the 25 T cell receptor beta chains listed below, sequenced in a study of T cell responses to AZD1222 COVID-19 vaccine (dated by TCRdb to about 2021). Libraries were built with the immunoSEQ multiplex PCR assay. This is the immuneACCESS table as TCRdb keeps it, with only in-frame sequences that have V and J called. A part of the clones is gone; compared with another copy, unresolved V genes explain less than half, and the rest is unexplained. This sample gives about 180,000 clones in total; about 90% of them show up just once. The top ten clones comprise approximately 2.5% of the sample. The sample's time point label is to be understood as: baseline before first vaccination. The starting material was peripheral blood, obtained on day 0 of AZD1222 vaccination. The source of these receptors is an adult in good health.

The chain carries TRBV27 and TRBJ2-7; D possibly corresponds to TRBD1 (6 bases). Germline lookup yields CDR1 MNHEY and CDR2 SMNVEV (reference sequence). This CDR3 has 13 residues. With 6 bases removed from V and 3 bases from J, the gap between germline ends came to 12 bases. The CDR3 sequence is CASRSHRDYEQYF. CDR3 nucleotides: TGTGCCAGCAGATCTCACAGGGACTACGAGCAGTACTTC.

The chain couples TRBV3-1 (or the pseudogene TRBV3-2) to TRBJ1-2; 9 nucleotides match TRBD1. This CDR3 contains 15 residues. The ends lost 4 bases at V and 2 bases at J; junction bases unmatched: 5. Germline CDR1 is LGHDT and CDR2 is YNNKEL (reference sequence). The CDR3 bases are TGTGCCAGCAGCCTCCGGACAGGGGCGAACTATGGCTACACCTTC. Its protein product is CASSLRTGANYGYTF.

The V call is TRBV20-1, the J call TRBJ1-3; no clear D gene. Germline V lookup: CDR1 DFQATT, CDR2 SNEGSKA (reference sequence). Deletions cut 3 bases from V and 0 bases from J, with 3 bases between. The CDR3 extends over 12 amino acids. This CDR3 reads CSASYSGNTIYF. The CDR3 DNA is TGCAGTGCTAGTTACTCTGGAAACACCATATATTTT.

The sample holds a few counts of this clone. This sequence joins TRBV19 and TRBJ2-7, with 9 positions matching TRBD2. Germline CDR1 and CDR2: LNHDA and SQIVND (reference sequence). The ends lost 4 bases at V and 4 bases at J; junction bases unmatched: 14. The CDR3 consists of 17 residues. The CDR3 loop is CASSSTGTSLSAYEQYF. CDR3 nucleotide sequence: TGTGCCAGTAGTAGTACCGGGACTAGCCTATCGGCTTACGAGCAGTACTTC.

The chain couples TRBV11-2 to TRBJ1-1; D gene uncertain. The CDR3 has 14 amino acids. The germline CDR1 and CDR2 sequences are SGHAT and FQNNGV. Trimming left V 5 bases short and J 4 bases short, with 14 bases between. CDR3 DNA sequence: TGTGCCAGCAGCGCTAGTTTCGACGGCACTGAAGCTTTCTTT. As protein: CASSASFDGTEAFF.

This clone was found a few times. The CDR3 loop reads CASSPGQLNTEAFF. The CDR3 DNA reads TGTGCCAGCAGCCCCGGGCAGCTCAACACTGAAGCTTTCTTT. The chain is built from TRBV3-1 (or the pseudogene TRBV3-2) and TRBJ1-1; D not certain. The CDR3 has 14 residues. Germline-derived CDR1 and CDR2 are LGHDT and YNNKEL (reference sequence). V lost 4 bases and J lost 2, with 11 bases in between.

The chain combines TRBV18 with TRBJ1-2; D is unclear. V dropped 2 bases and J dropped 4 bases, with 14 bases sitting between them. Germline V gene sequence: CDR1 KGHSH, CDR2 LQKENI. The CDR3 has 15 residues. The CDR3, as DNA: TGTGCCAGCTCACCATCGGCAGGCCTTCTCTATGGCTACACCTTC. It is translated as CASSPSAGLLYGYTF.

The rearrangement links TRBV18 to TRBJ2-1, with TRBD2 matching 11 bases. CDR3 length: 20 residues. J lost 0 bases, V lost 8 bases, and 18 bases had no gene match. The germline gives CDR1 KGHSH, CDR2 LQKENI. The CDR3 protein is CASPPPGSGRALGSYNEQFF. The CDR3 DNA sequence: TGTGCCAGCCCCCCCCCAGGTAGCGGGAGGGCCCTCGGCTCCTACAATGAGCAGTTCTTC.

The rearrangement joins TRBV2 to TRBJ2-7; D is perhaps TRBD1 or TRBD2 (5 bases each). Trimming cost V 6 bases and J 3 bases, with 15 bases left between them. The germline gives CDR1 SNHLY, CDR2 FYNNEI. The CDR3 has 14 amino acids. The CDR3 nucleotides read TGTGCCAGCAGAAGGGACGGAGTCTTCTACGAGCAGTACTTC. Translated: CASRRDGVFYEQYF.

In its sample, this clone was seen a few times. This chain links TRBV5-1 with TRBJ1-4; D gene ambiguous. CDR1 is SGHRS and CDR2 is YFSETQ in the germline V gene. Trimming left V 2 bases short and J 7 bases short, with 6 bases between. The CDR3 totals 12 residues. CDR3: CASSFSGEKLFF. Here the CDR3 DNA reads TGCGCCAGCAGCTTTTCGGGTGAAAAACTGTTTTTT. Full variable domain (rest looked up from reference TRBV5-1 and TRBJ1-4): KAGVTQTPRYLIKTRGQQVTLSCSPISGHRSVSWYQQTPGQGLQFLFEYFSETQRNKGNFPGRFSGRQFSNSRSEMNVSTLELGDSALYLCASSFSGEKLFFGSGTQLSVL.

The chain combines TRBV4-2 with TRBJ2-5; 8 bases map to TRBD1. J was trimmed by 2 bases and V by 1 base; bases with no gene match: 3. Looked up from germline, CDR1 is LGHNA and CDR2 is YNFKEQ. This CDR3 is 15 amino acids long. The CDR3 loop reads CASSQVHRGQETQYF. The CDR3 nucleotides read TGTGCCAGCAGCCAAGTGCACAGGGGGCAAGAGACCCAGTACTTC.

This clone has only one observation. The V call is TRBV5-8, the J call TRBJ1-5; 7 nucleotides line up with TRBD1. The CDR3 contains 14 residues. Germline CDR1 is SGHTS and CDR2 is YDEGEE. Unmatched junction bases numbered 7, after V lost 4 bases and J lost 6 bases. The CDR3 region has the DNA TGTGCCAGCAGCCTAATCGACAGGGCTCAGCCCCAGCATTTT. Its protein is CASSLIDRAQPQHF.

The rearrangement links TRBV28 to TRBJ2-2; 9 nucleotides align to TRBD2. The germline V gene encodes CDR1 MDHEN and CDR2 SYDVKM. Trimming cost V 3 bases and J 4 bases; bases outside gene matches: 3. CDR3 length: 15 residues. The DNA for the CDR3 is TGTGCCAGCAGTTTGGGCGGGAGGGGCACCGGGGAGCTGTTTTTT. Translated: CASSLGGRGTGELFF.

The V gene is TRBV3-1 (or the pseudogene TRBV3-2), the J gene TRBJ2-1, with unresolved D. CDR1 is LGHDT and CDR2 is YNNKEL in the germline V gene (reference sequence). The CDR3 has 12 residues. The ends were cut back, 4 bases at V and 12 bases at J, with 13 bases in the middle. This chain's CDR3 is CASSPDFSAQFF. CDR3 coding DNA: TGTGCCAGCAGCCCCGACTTCTCGGCGCAGTTCTTC.

In its sample, this clone was seen once. The gene calls are TRBV27 and TRBJ2-3; tentatively, D is TRBD1 (5 bases). Germline V gene sequence: CDR1 MNHEY, CDR2 SMNVEV (reference sequence). The CDR3 extends over 13 amino acids. Deletions cut 4 bases from V and 2 bases from J, with 7 bases between. As DNA, the CDR3 is TGTGCCAGCAGTTGGGGCTCCACAGATACGCAGTATTTT. Protein product: CASSWGSTDTQYF.

The chain links TRBV11-2 to TRBJ2-7; no reliable D call. CDR1 and CDR2 from the germline V gene are SGHAT and FQNNGV. V was shortened by 4 bases and J by 4 bases, with 17 bases between the two germline ends. The CDR3 is made up of 15 amino acids. This chain's CDR3 is CASSSTPYSDYEQYF. The CDR3 DNA follows: TGTGCCAGCAGCTCCACCCCATATAGTGATTACGAGCAGTACTTC.

This chain links TRBV19 with TRBJ1-1; D uncertain. The CDR3 has 13 amino acids. Germline CDR1 LNHDA, CDR2 SQIVND (reference sequence). With 3 bases removed from V and 1 base from J, the gap between germline ends came to 6 bases. CDR3 nucleotide sequence: TGTGCCAGTAGTATTTACGCGAACACTGAAGCTTTCTTT. The encoded protein is CASSIYANTEAFF.

The chain has TRBV6-5 and TRBJ2-7; D possibly uses TRBD1 or TRBD2 (6 bases each). The V end lost 7 bases, the J end lost 1 base, and 17 bases lay between the germline ends. The germline V gene encodes CDR1 MNHEY and CDR2 SVGAGI. The CDR3 is 15 residues long. The CDR3 nucleotides read TGTGCCAGCACCCTTGAGGGGGGAAGGTCCTACGAGCAGTACTTC. It is translated as CASTLEGGRSYEQYF.

The chain recombines TRBV6-2 or TRBV6-3 with TRBJ1-5; D call uncertain. V was cut by 2 bases and J by 0 bases, with 8 bases left in between. Germline CDR1 is MNHEY and CDR2 is SVGEGT. The CDR3 covers 15 residues. The CDR3 nucleotides are TGTGCCAGCAGTTACCTGAGGGATAGCAATCAGCCCCAGCATTTT. It encodes CASSYLRDSNQPQHF.

The chain has TRBV7-9 and TRBJ2-1, with 7 positions matching TRBD2. This CDR3 has 14 residues. Germline V gene data show CDR1 as SEHNR and CDR2 as FQNEAQ (reference sequence). The V segment lost 5 bases and the J segment 4 bases; nucleotides outside the gene matches: 5. The CDR3 is CASSARTRYNEQFF. The DNA for the CDR3 is TGTGCCAGCAGCGCCAGGACTAGGTACAATGAGCAGTTCTTC.

V and J are TRBV27 and TRBJ2-2; no clear D gene. Trimming took off 3 bases at V and 9 bases at J, with 11 bases between the two ends. The CDR3 consists of 13 residues. In germline, CDR1 is MNHEY, CDR2 SMNVEV (reference sequence). This CDR3 is CASSLYSSRELFF. As DNA, the CDR3 is TGTGCCAGCAGTTTGTATAGTTCCCGGGAGCTGTTTTTT.

The CDR3 sequence is CASSMAGTSGSYEQYF. DNA of the CDR3: TGTGCCAGTAGTATGGCCGGGACTAGCGGGTCCTACGAGCAGTACTTC. J is TRBJ2-7 and V is TRBV19; TRBD2 aligns across 12 bases. J was trimmed by 1 base and V by 3 bases; bases with no gene match: 4. This CDR3 region has 16 residues. Per the germline V gene, CDR1 is LNHDA and CDR2 is SQIVND (reference sequence). The whole variable domain, remainder taken from reference TRBV19 and TRBJ2-7, is DGGITQSPKYLFRKEGQNVTLSCEQNLNHDAMYWYRQDPGQGLRLIYYSQIVNDFQKGDIAEGYSVSREKKESFPLTVTSAQKNPTAFYLCASSMAGTSGSYEQYFGPGTRLTVT.

The chain employs TRBV11-2 and TRBJ1-6; D is perhaps TRBD1 (6 bases). The CDR3 length is 15 residues. Germline values: CDR1 SGHAT, CDR2 FQNNGV. The germline V and J ends were trimmed by 1 base and 9 bases, with 13 bases remaining between them. The CDR3 coding sequence is TGTGCCAGCAGCTTAGCGGGGGGCAGGGTTTCACCCCTCCACTTT. This codes for CASSLAGGRVSPLHF.

The chain employs TRBV12-3 or TRBV12-4 and TRBJ2-7, with D perhaps TRBD2 (5 bases). The V and J ends lost 6 bases and 6 bases respectively, with 15 bases between them. The CDR3 contains 13 residues. CDR3 loop: CASSMGLEGEQYF. The CDR3 coding sequence is TGTGCCAGCAGCATGGGCCTAGAGGGCGAGCAGTACTTC.

V gene TRBV3-1 (or the pseudogene TRBV3-2) combines with J gene TRBJ1-6; D is unclear. V was trimmed by 8 bases and J by 5 bases, leaving 7 bases between them. The CDR3 has 12 amino acids. Germline values: CDR1 LGHDT, CDR2 YNNKEL (reference sequence). In nucleotides, the CDR3 is TGTGCCAGCGGGGTTAATAATTCACCCCTCCACTTT. It codes for CASGVNNSPLHF.